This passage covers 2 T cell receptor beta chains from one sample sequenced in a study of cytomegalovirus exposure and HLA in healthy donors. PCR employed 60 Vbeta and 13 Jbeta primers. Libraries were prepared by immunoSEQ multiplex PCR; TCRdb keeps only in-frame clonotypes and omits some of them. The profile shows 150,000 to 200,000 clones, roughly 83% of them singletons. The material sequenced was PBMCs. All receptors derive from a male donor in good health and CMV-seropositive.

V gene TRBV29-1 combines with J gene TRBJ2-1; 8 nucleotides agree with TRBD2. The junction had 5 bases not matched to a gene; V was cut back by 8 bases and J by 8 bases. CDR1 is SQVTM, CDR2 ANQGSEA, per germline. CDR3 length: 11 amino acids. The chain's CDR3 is CSSGGLDEQFF. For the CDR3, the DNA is TGCAGCAGCGGGGGACTCGATGAGCAGTTCTTC.

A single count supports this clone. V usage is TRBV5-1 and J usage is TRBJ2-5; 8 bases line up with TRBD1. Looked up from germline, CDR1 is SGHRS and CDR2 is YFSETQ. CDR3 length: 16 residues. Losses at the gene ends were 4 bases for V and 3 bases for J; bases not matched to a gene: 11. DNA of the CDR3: TGCGCCAGCAGCCACGCGGCCGGACAGGGAGAAGAGACCCAGTACTTC. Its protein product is CASSHAAGQGEETQYF.